Reported below is one T cell receptor beta chain. The target antigen is unknown. Peripheral blood samples and lesional scalp punch biopsies were obtained from alopecia areata patients. The data are from a study of CD8+ T cells in alopecia areata. About the research overall: Patients in the treated group were given tofacitinib by mouth, 5 to 10 mg twice a day. It was 6 to 18 months of tofacitinib, and then there were 6 months off drug.

Following RNA extraction, reverse transcription yielded cDNA that acted as the sequencing template. Repertoires were generated with immunoSEQ multiplex PCR, while TCRdb's copy carries only in-frame clones and drops some. The data contain about 91,000 clones, around 44% of them singletons. V lost 6 bases and J lost 1; bases outside the gene matches: 3. The V gene's germline CDR1 is SNHLY and CDR2 FYNNEI. The CDR3 runs to 14 residues. Broader study findings: Whereas mice showed it more clearly, TCR sharing across patients was murkier, possibly because of HLA.

V usage is TRBV2 and J usage is TRBJ2-5; 9 bases fit TRBD2. The sequencing input was CD4+ T cells sorted from blood. The source is a human donor with alopecia areata. CDR3 residues: CASSRTSVQETQYF. DNA for the CDR3: TGTGCCAGCAGCAGGACTAGCGTCCAAGAGACCCAGTACTTC.